These 28 T cell receptor beta chains originate from one sample sequenced in a study of T cells in women clearing cervical HPV infection. Sequenced by immunoSEQ multiplex PCR; TCRdb stores in-frame clones only, minus some. The sample shows 20,000 to 25,000 clones, and just over 6% sits with its ten largest clones. The source material was blood buffy coat. These receptor sequences come from a woman between 18 and 69 years old with a cervical HPV16 infection that either progressed to CIN3+ or cleared (not recorded which).

As concerns this clone: Read sequence stops 3 residues before the CDR3 end, and the germline J gene provides the missing end. The gene calls are TRBV18 and TRBJ1-2; no definite D call. The CDR3 has 14 residues. The V gene's germline CDR1 is KGHSH and CDR2 LQKENI. The CDR3 is CASSPLDSADDYTF. CDR3 DNA (partial): TGTGCCAGCTCACCACTCGATAGCGCGGACGAC.

Remarks on this clone: The read comes to an end 3 residues before the CDR3 does, leaving the germline J gene to fill in the end. The genes are TRBV19 and TRBJ1-2; no clear D. CDR1 and CDR2 from the germline V gene are LNHDA and SQIVND (reference sequence). The CDR3 has 15 residues. CDR3 bases read: TGTGCCAGTAGTATAGCCAGCGGGAGGTCCCACGAC. As protein: CASSIASGRSHD. The CDR3 in its entirety is CASSIASGRSHDYTF. Supplemented by reference TRBV19 and TRBJ1-2, the full variable domain reads DGGITQSPKYLFRKEGQNVTLSCEQNLNHDAMYWYRQDPGQGLRLIYYSQIVNDFQKGDIAEGYSVSREKKESFPLTVTSAQKNPTAFYLCASSIASGRSHDYTFGSGTRLTVV.

The CDR3 spells CASSPLREDTYEQYF. The DNA read from the CDR3 is TGTGCCAGCAGCCCCCTACGGGAGGACACCTACGAG. This chain uses TRBV4-2 with TRBJ2-7; 7 bases fit TRBD2. The CDR3 end is not reached by the read, which stops 3 residues before it; the germline J gene fills it in. Germline CDR1 and CDR2: LGHNA and YNFKEQ. The CDR3 is made up of 15 amino acids. V shed 4 bases, J shed 2 bases, and the junction held 8 bases outside the gene matches.

About this clone: The read terminates 3 residues before the CDR3 end, so the remaining end is supplied by the germline J gene. The gene calls are TRBV7-9 and TRBJ2-4; no firm D call. The CDR3 runs to 14 residues. The V gene's germline CDR1 is SEHNR and CDR2 FQNEAQ (reference sequence). CDR3 bases read: TGTGCCAGCAGCCCCGGTGAGATGTACTATGGT. Its protein product is CASSPGEMYYG. The CDR3, in full, reads CASSPGEMYYGQYF. The variable domain in full, with the rest retrieved from reference TRBV7-9 and TRBJ2-4, is DTGVSQNPRHKITKRGQNVTFRCDPISEHNRLYWYRQTLGQGPEFLTYFQNEAQLEKSRLLSDRFSAERPKGSFSTLEIQRTEQGDSAMYLCASSPGEMYYGQYFGAGTRLSVL.

With regard to this clone: Read data end 3 residues before the CDR3 end; the end is taken from the germline J gene. The V and J genes are TRBV6-1 and TRBJ1-4; possible D gene TRBD1, 6 bases. V lost 4 bases, J lost 4 bases, and 10 bases lay in between. The CDR3 spans 14 residues. Germline assignment: CDR1 MNHNS and CDR2 SASEGT. CDR3 loop: CASSVGAGNEKLFF. The part of the CDR3 DNA that was read is TGTGCCAGCAGTGTGGGGGCGGGTAATGAAAAA.

A word on this clone: The CDR3 extends 3 residues past the end of the read, so its final part is completed from the germline J gene. The chain has TRBV11-2 and TRBJ1-3; D might be TRBD1 (5 bases). The CDR3 sequence is 14 residues long. Per the germline V gene, CDR1 is SGHAT and CDR2 is FQNNGV. V dropped 2 bases and J dropped 4 bases, with 9 bases sitting between them. CDR3 protein: CASSLQGGGNTIYF. The sequenced part of the CDR3 DNA is TGTGCCAGCAGCTTACAGGGAGGAGGAAACACC.

Regarding this clone: The CDR3 end is not reached by the read, which stops 3 residues before it; the germline J gene fills it in. V usage is TRBV6-2 or TRBV6-3 and J usage is TRBJ1-1; 7 bases map to TRBD1. The CDR3 spans 16 residues. The junction had 9 bases not matched to a gene; V was cut back by 0 bases and J by 5 bases. Germline lookup yields CDR1 MNHEY and CDR2 SVGEGT. The CDR3 protein is CASSYSPTGRGTEAFF. Incomplete CDR3 DNA: TGTGCCAGCAGTTACTCCCCGACAGGGAGGGGAACTGAA.

This clone is identified as medium-sized (0.01 to 0.1%) from frequency. Read coverage stops 3 residues before the CDR3 terminus; the germline J gene supplies the remainder. The chain carries TRBV19 and TRBJ2-5; D remains ambiguous. V lost 2 bases to trimming and J lost 1 base, with 8 bases between them. The CDR3 has 14 amino acids. Germline CDR1 is LNHDA and CDR2 is SQIVND (reference sequence). The CDR3 sequence: CASSIQYSQETQYF. The sequenced part of the CDR3 DNA is TGTGCCAGTAGTATACAGTACAGCCAAGAGACC. The full variable domain, with the rest looked up from reference TRBV19 and TRBJ2-5, is DGGITQSPKYLFRKEGQNVTLSCEQNLNHDAMYWYRQDPGQGLRLIYYSQIVNDFQKGDIAEGYSVSREKKESFPLTVTSAQKNPTAFYLCASSIQYSQETQYFGPGTRLLVL.

Comment on this clone: Read data end 3 residues before the CDR3 end; the end is taken from the germline J gene. The V call is TRBV27, the J call TRBJ2-1, with 8 bases identical to TRBD2. J gave up 4 bases and V 6 bases, and 11 bases lay outside the gene matches. Germline CDR1 is MNHEY and CDR2 is SMNVEV (reference sequence). The CDR3 is 16 amino acids. The DNA read from the CDR3 is TGTGCCAGCAGCCCGAGGCTGGCGGGAGGTTACAATGAG. Protein: CASSPRLAGGYNE. The full CDR3 protein is CASSPRLAGGYNEQFF.

To note about this clone: Read coverage stops 3 residues before the CDR3 terminus; the germline J gene supplies the remainder. V is TRBV20-1 and J is TRBJ2-7; weak D call: TRBD2 (5 bases). This CDR3 is built from 14 residues. Germline V gene lookup returns CDR1 DFQATT and CDR2 SNEGSKA (reference sequence). Trimming took 2 bases from V and 2 from J, leaving 13 bases between them. This chain's CDR3 is CSARPEGPPYEQYF. The covered CDR3 bases are TGCAGTGCTAGACCTGAGGGCCCTCCCTACGAG.

About this clone: Read sequence stops 3 residues before the CDR3 end, and the germline J gene provides the missing end. The J gene is TRBJ1-4, the V gene TRBV5-1; TRBD1 is a possible D gene (6 bases). The CDR3 runs 16 residues. V lost 0 bases, J lost 0 bases, and 9 bases lay in between. In germline, CDR1 is SGHRS, CDR2 YFSETQ. The CDR3 DNA, read in part, is TGCGCCAGCAGCTTGGGGGACACCACAACTAATGAAAAA. This encodes CASSLGDTTTNEK. The entire CDR3 reads CASSLGDTTTNEKLFF. The complete variable domain, with remaining parts taken from reference TRBV5-1 and TRBJ1-4, reads KAGVTQTPRYLIKTRGQQVTLSCSPISGHRSVSWYQQTPGQGLQFLFEYFSETQRNKGNFPGRFSGRQFSNSRSEMNVSTLELGDSALYLCASSLGDTTTNEKLFFGSGTQLSVL.

About this clone itself: The read halts 3 residues ahead of the CDR3 end, with the missing end drawn from the germline J gene. The rearrangement joins TRBV11-3 to TRBJ2-2; D not certain. The CDR3 has 14 amino acids. The V and J ends lost 1 base and 4 bases respectively, with 7 bases between them. Germline CDR1 SGHNT, CDR2 YENEEA. The part of the CDR3 DNA that was read is TGTGCCAGCAGCTTAGGTGGGCGCACCGGGGAG. Translating gives CASSLGGRTGE. The entire CDR3 reads CASSLGGRTGELFF.

CDR3 in amino acids: CASSPGGKLTEAFF. CDR3 bases read: TGTGCCAGCAGTCCAGGGGGAAAATTAACTGAA. This chain joins TRBV11-3 and TRBJ1-1; 7 bases fit TRBD1. The CDR3 end is not reached by the read, which stops 3 residues before it; the germline J gene fills it in. The CDR3 is 14 residues long. Germline V gives CDR1 SGHNT, CDR2 YENEEA. J gave up 5 bases and V 6 bases, and 9 bases lay outside the gene matches.

As to this clone: Read coverage stops 3 residues before the CDR3 terminus; the germline J gene supplies the remainder. The chain combines TRBV18 with TRBJ2-7; possibly TRBD1 for D (6 bases). Trimming left V 3 bases short and J 1 base short, with 7 bases between. The CDR3 consists of 13 residues. Germline V gene sequence: CDR1 KGHSH, CDR2 LQKENI. Here the CDR3 reads CASSPQGSYEQYF. The part of the CDR3 DNA that was read is TGTGCCAGCTCACCTCAGGGGTCCTACGAG.

In regard to this clone: Sequencing ends 3 residues short of the CDR3 end; the germline J gene provides the rest. The chain is built from TRBV4-1 and TRBJ2-7; the D gene is possibly TRBD1 (6 bases). The V gene lost 7 bases and the J gene lost 1 base, with 17 bases spanning the gap. The CDR3 covers 15 residues. In germline, CDR1 is MGHRA, CDR2 YSYEKL. This CDR3 reads CASTLEDGQSYEQYF. The covered CDR3 bases are TGCGCCAGCACCCTAGAAGACGGACAGTCCTACGAG.

About this clone: Read data end 3 residues before the CDR3 end; the end is taken from the germline J gene. This chain joins TRBV30 and TRBJ1-5; maybe TRBD1 (5 bases). V was shortened by 0 bases and J by 3 bases, with 9 bases between the two germline ends. Germline V gives CDR1 GTSNPN, CDR2 SVGIG (reference sequence). There are 14 residues in the CDR3. CDR3 DNA, as far as it was read: TGTGCCTGGAGTGTCGGGGGAATCAATCAGCCC. It translates to CAWSVGGINQP. The CDR3, in full, reads CAWSVGGINQPQHF.

Comment on this clone: The read is 3 residues too short to cover the CDR3 end, so that end is filled in from the germline J gene. V usage is TRBV20-1 and J usage is TRBJ2-1, with TRBD2 matching over 15 bases. The CDR3 extends over 15 amino acids. V dropped 1 base and J dropped 8; count of bases not matched to a gene: 3. Germline values: CDR1 DFQATT, CDR2 SNEGSKA (reference sequence). CDR3 sequence: CSARGTSGRVYEQFF. CDR3 DNA (partial): TGCAGTGCTAGAGGGACTAGCGGGAGGGTATATGAG.

Of note for this clone: The read stops 3 residues short of the end of the CDR3; the missing end is completed from the germline J gene. The chain joins TRBV12-3 or TRBV12-4 to TRBJ1-4; 7 nucleotides agree with TRBD1. The CDR3 contains 17 residues. Unmatched junction bases numbered 8, after V lost 4 bases and J lost 0 bases. The covered CDR3 bases are TGTGCCAGCAGTTCCGGGACAGCTCATCCAACTAATGAAAAA. Its protein is CASSSGTAHPTNEK. The full-length CDR3 reads as CASSSGTAHPTNEKLFF.

On this clone: The read gets to within 3 residues of the CDR3 end, and the germline J gene fills in the rest. The rearrangement links TRBV7-2 to TRBJ2-7, with TRBD1 matching 7 bases. CDR3 size: 14 residues. Germline V gene sequence: CDR1 SGHTA, CDR2 FQGNSA. The V segment lost 5 bases and the J segment 3 bases; nucleotides outside the gene matches: 7. CDR3 DNA, as far as it was read: TGTGCCAGCAGCAACCGGGACAGCTTCTACGAG. This gives the protein CASSNRDSFYE. The complete CDR3 protein is CASSNRDSFYEQYF.

Concerning this clone itself: The DNA ends 3 residues before the CDR3 does, and the rest of the CDR3 is filled in from the germline J gene. V usage is TRBV27 and J usage is TRBJ2-2, with 13 bases aligning to TRBD2. The CDR3 runs to 17 residues. Germline V gene data show CDR1 as MNHEY and CDR2 as SMNVEV (reference sequence). Losses at the gene ends were 6 bases for V and 0 bases for J; bases not matched to a gene: 4. The CDR3 DNA, read in part, is TGTGCCAGCAGACGACTAGCGGGAGGCCCGAACACCGGGGAG. This codes for CASRRLAGGPNTGE. The full-length CDR3 reads as CASRRLAGGPNTGELFF.

As to this clone: The CDR3 end lies 3 residues beyond the end of the read and is filled in from the germline J gene. This chain joins TRBV7-2 and TRBJ1-1, with unresolved D. The V end lost 2 bases, the J end lost 6 bases, and 10 bases lay between the germline ends. Germline V gene lookup returns CDR1 SGHTA and CDR2 FQGNSA. CDR3 size: 13 residues. Partial CDR3 DNA: TGTGCCAGCAGCTTACAGGAGAGGGCTGAA. This encodes CASSLQERAE. The full CDR3 reads CASSLQERAEAFF.

For this clone: The CDR3 is cut off 3 residues early in the read; its end comes from the germline J gene. The chain links TRBV4-2 to TRBJ1-5; 12 positions agree with TRBD1. Germline CDR1 reads LGHNA; CDR2 reads YNFKEQ. This CDR3 contains 16 residues. V was clipped by 3 bases and J by 6 bases; unmatched bases: 6. CDR3 DNA (partial): TGTGCCAGCAGCCAGGGCGGGACAGGGGGCGTTCAGCCC. Protein sequence: CASSQGGTGGVQP. The CDR3 in its entirety is CASSQGGTGGVQPQHF.

Of note for this clone: The read ends 3 residues shy of where the CDR3 ends; the end is completed using the germline J gene. The chain has TRBV20-1 and TRBJ2-7; 11 bases agree with TRBD2. Trimming removed 0 bases from V and 1 base from J; junction bases left unmatched: 2. Germline CDR1 is DFQATT and CDR2 is SNEGSKA (reference sequence). The CDR3 loop spans 15 amino acids. CDR3 in amino acids: CSAREGLAVSYEQYF. Partial CDR3 DNA: TGCAGTGCTAGAGAGGGACTAGCGGTATCCTACGAG.

With regard to this clone: The CDR3 extends 3 residues past the end of the read, so its final part is completed from the germline J gene. The chain recombines TRBV18 with TRBJ2-7; 10 positions agree with TRBD1. V was pared by 4 bases and J by 4 bases, with 7 bases of the junction left unmatched. The CDR3 loop spans 15 amino acids. The V gene's germline CDR1 is KGHSH and CDR2 LQKENI. CDR3 bases read: TGTGCCAGCTCACAGCCGGGACAGGGGATATACGAG. Amino acid sequence: CASSQPGQGIYE. The whole CDR3 sequence reads CASSQPGQGIYEQYF. The entire variable domain, with the rest obtained from reference TRBV18 and TRBJ2-7, is as follows: NAGVMQNPRHLVRRRGQEARLRCSPMKGHSHVYWYRQLPEEGLKFMVYLQKENIIDESGMPKERFSAEFPKEGPSILRIQQVVRGDSAAYFCASSQPGQGIYEQYFGPGTRLTVT.

As to this clone: The read ends 3 residues shy of where the CDR3 ends; the end is completed using the germline J gene. V usage is TRBV7-2 and J usage is TRBJ1-2; D is unresolved. Trimming removed 0 bases from V and 4 bases from J, with 18 bases in between. Germline CDR1 and CDR2: SGHTA and FQGNSA. The CDR3 covers 17 residues. The sequenced part of the CDR3 DNA is TGTGCCAGCAGCTTAGCCCCCCAGTGGGGTACTAGCTATGGC. It codes for CASSLAPQWGTSYG. The whole CDR3 sequence is CASSLAPQWGTSYGYTF.

Turning to this clone: The CDR3 end falls 3 residues outside the read, so it is completed with the germline J gene. The chain has TRBV28 and TRBJ2-3; D is unresolved. This CDR3 region has 16 residues. With 8 bases removed from V and 5 bases from J, the gap between germline ends came to 23 bases. The germline gives CDR1 MDHEN, CDR2 SYDVKM. The CDR3 sequence: CASGARRGAWIDTQYF. The DNA read from the CDR3 is TGTGCCAGCGGTGCGCGGCGCGGCGCGTGGATAGATACG.

Of note for this clone: The read comes to an end 3 residues before the CDR3 does, leaving the germline J gene to fill in the end. The chain combines TRBV19 with TRBJ1-2, with a possible D match to TRBD1 (6 bases). Germline loops: CDR1 LNHDA, CDR2 SQIVND (reference sequence). The CDR3 has 15 residues. This CDR3 reads CASAPRRGGYNDYTF. CDR3 DNA (partial): TGTGCCAGTGCCCCTCGGAGGGGGGGATACAATGAC.

Comment on this clone: The CDR3 end lies 3 residues beyond the end of the read and is filled in from the germline J gene. This sequence joins TRBV11-2 and TRBJ1-2, with 9 bases lining up with TRBD1. CDR1 is SGHAT and CDR2 is FQNNGV in the germline V gene. The CDR3 spans 14 residues. Partial CDR3 DNA: TGTGCCAGCAGCCCACAGCGGACAGGGGAGGGC. This gives the protein CASSPQRTGEG. The entire CDR3 is CASSPQRTGEGYTF.